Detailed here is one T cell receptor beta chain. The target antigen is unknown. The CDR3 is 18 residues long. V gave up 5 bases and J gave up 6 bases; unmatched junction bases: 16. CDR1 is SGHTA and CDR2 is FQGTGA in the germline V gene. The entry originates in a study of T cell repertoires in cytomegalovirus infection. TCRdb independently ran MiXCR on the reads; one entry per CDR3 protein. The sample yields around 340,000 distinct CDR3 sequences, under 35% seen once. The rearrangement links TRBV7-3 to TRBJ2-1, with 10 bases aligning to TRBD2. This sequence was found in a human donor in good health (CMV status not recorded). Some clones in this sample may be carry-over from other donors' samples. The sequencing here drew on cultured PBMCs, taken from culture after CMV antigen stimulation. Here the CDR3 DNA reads TGTGCCAGCAGCCGACGGGCGGGCCTAGCGGGAGTTGGCAATGAGCAGTTCTTC. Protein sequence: CASSRRAGLAGVGNEQFF.